This T cell receptor (beta chain) is from a study of cytomegalovirus exposure and HLA in healthy donors. Healthy donors of bone marrow made up the group. Study observations and caveats: Testing in vitro showed a few CMV-associated chains specific for CMV antigens.

The CDR3 covers 14 residues. Looked up from germline, CDR1 is SGHTA and CDR2 is FQGNSA. V lost 1 base and J 4 bases, leaving 10 bases between the germline ends. The PCR used 60 Vbeta and 13 Jbeta primers. Repertoires were generated with immunoSEQ multiplex PCR, while TCRdb's copy carries only in-frame clones and drops some. The table lists roughly 130,000 clones, roughly 80% of them singletons. As for this clone: Its antigen is currently unknown.

The specimen sequenced was PBMCs. J is TRBJ1-1 and V is TRBV7-2; D perhaps matches TRBD1 (5 bases). This TCR came from a man aged 25 to 40 in good health and CMV-seronegative. CDR3 region: CASSLEPRGTEAFF. The CDR3 nucleotides are TGTGCCAGCAGCTTAGAACCTAGGGGCACTGAAGCTTTCTTT. Variable domain in full (rest from reference TRBV7-2 and TRBJ1-1): GAGVSQSPSNKVTEKGKDVELRCDPISGHTALYWYRQSLGQGLEFLIYFQGNSAPDKSGLPSDRFSAERTGGSVSTLTIQRTQQEDSAVYLCASSLEPRGTEAFFGQGTRLTVV.